These T cell receptor beta chains were read from a single sample in a study of cytotoxic CD8 clonotypes in ibrutinib-treated CLL. Repertoires were generated with immunoSEQ multiplex PCR, while TCRdb's copy carries only in-frame clones and drops some. The data hold 110,000 to 150,000 clones, with about 78% observed a single time. This specimen consisted of PBMCs, obtained after 24 months of ibrutinib treatment. The receptors were gathered from a human donor with chronic lymphocytic leukemia. Both conserved end residues are trimmed from each CDR3.

TRBV19 ASSPRRKQETQY
TRBV6-5 ASSSLAEETQY
TRBV29-1 SVEGDGYEQY
TRBV5-1 ASSRTGVNEKLF
TRBV11-3 ASSQITGELF
TRBV6-4 ASSDRPWREGSTDTQY
TRBV9 ASSVGAFPSYEQY
TRBV10-3 AITGEVNYGYT
TRBV28 ASSPPLAPGELF
TRBV9 ASSVEDAKGQPQH
TRBV6-4 ASSPQRGSEAF
TRBV7-2 ASSLVGAGQNQPQH
TRBV6-5 ASSPTSSGNTIY
TRBV9 ASSEGPGTGELF
TRBV11-2 ASSFSSEGPNEQF
TRBV5-1 ASSLWTPWDTQY